Each of the 7 T cell receptor beta chains below was sequenced from the same sample in a study of molecular identifiers for immune sequencing clone quantification. One entry per CDR3 protein, called by TCRdb with MiXCR from the PCR reads. The top ten clones hold about 0.81% of a sample with hundreds of thousands of distinct CDR3 sequences, over 25% of them seen once. What was sequenced was naive CD8+ T cells from blood, with Jurkat cell RNA spiked in. Subset indicated: FACS-sorted CD8+CD4-CCR7+CD45RA+ naive T cells. The receptors derive from a human donor in good health. Some libraries in this study had Jurkat cell RNA spiked in.

The V gene is TRBV5-4, the J gene TRBJ2-1; 11 nucleotides agree with TRBD1. Germline V gene sequence: CDR1 SGHNT, CDR2 YYREEE (reference sequence). The ends lost 2 bases at V and 6 bases at J; junction bases unmatched: 4. The CDR3 spans 15 residues. CDR3 DNA: TGTGCCAGCAGCTTAGACGGGACAGGGGGCAATGAGCAGTTCTTC. It encodes CASSLDGTGGNEQFF.

V is TRBV4-3 and J is TRBJ2-3; 12 bases are a match to TRBD2. The J segment lost 3 bases and the V segment lost 0 bases, leaving 7 bases of the junction unmatched. Germline values: CDR1 LGHNA, CDR2 YSLEER. This CDR3 has 18 residues. The CDR3 nucleotides are TGCGCCAGCAGCCAAGATTTACTAGCGGGGGGTGGTACAGATACGCAGTATTTT. Translated: CASSQDLLAGGGTDTQYF.

With regard to this clonotype: The junction departs from germline at one end; a sequencing error may be responsible. The V call is TRBV7-9, the J call TRBJ2-2; 7 bases map to TRBD2. Germline assignment: CDR1 SEHNR and CDR2 FQNEAQ (reference sequence). The CDR3 contains 16 residues. CDR3 DNA: TGTGCCAGCAGCCCGACGAGGCAGCGGGGCGCCGGGGAGCCGTTTTTT. This codes for CASSPTRQRGAGEPFF.

This clonotype was detected ten times or more. The V and J genes are TRBV12-3 or TRBV12-4 and TRBJ1-2, with D possibly being TRBD1 (5 bases). The CDR3 extends over 15 amino acids. Trimming removed 6 bases from V and 6 bases from J, with 20 bases in between. The CDR3 DNA reads as TGTGCCAGCAGACCTGACAGCTCCGGTTGGAATGGCTACACCTTC. Its translation is CASRPDSSGWNGYTF.

This clonotype was found a few times. DNA for the CDR3: TGCGCCAGCAGCCAAGACCCCCCATCACCGTATAGAGAGCAGTACTTC. This translates into CASSQDPPSPYREQYF. The chain carries TRBV4-3 and TRBJ2-7; D unresolved. Germline CDR1 reads LGHNA; CDR2 reads YSLEER. The length of the CDR3 is 16 residues. V was trimmed by 0 bases and J by 7 bases, leaving 19 bases between them.

Notes on this clonotype: Because the CDR3 is missing its conserved closing phenylalanine or tryptophan, this is likely a read error. The rearrangement links TRBV4-1 to TRBJ2-1; no clear D. Trimming pared 4 bases from V and 8 bases from J, leaving 12 bases between. The CDR3 length is 13 residues. Germline values: CDR1 MGHRA, CDR2 YSYEKL. In DNA, the CDR3 is TGCGCCAGCAGCCGTGGTGGGTTCGATGAGCAGTTCTAC. Translating it yields CASSRGGFDEQFY.

The sample holds many counts of this clonotype. The rearrangement links TRBV10-3 to TRBJ1-1, with D perhaps matching TRBD1 (6 bases). This CDR3 spans 11 amino acids. Germline-derived CDR1 and CDR2 are ENHRY and SYGVKD. With 7 bases removed from V and 5 bases from J, the gap between germline ends came to 8 bases. The CDR3: CAIMRGTEAFF. The CDR3, as DNA: TGTGCCATCATGAGGGGGACTGAAGCTTTCTTT.